The 4 T cell receptor beta chains in this list originate from one sample, sequenced in a study of shared T cell receptors in the human thymus. Produced via immunoSEQ multiplex PCR; TCRdb's table is partial and in-frame only. The table has about 660,000 clones, 88% seen once; the top ten hold about 0.01%. These same data were also listed under a study on human thymus T cells.

The sequenced sample was thymocytes. Receptors were obtained from a boy in the first two years of life with a congenital heart defect.

The chain links TRBV9 to TRBJ2-3; 7 nucleotides agree with TRBD1. Germline V gene sequence: CDR1 SGDLS, CDR2 YYNGEE. Trimming took 3 bases from V and 4 from J; bases not matched to a gene: 8. CDR3 size: 15 residues. CDR3 sequence reads: CASSAKGASADTQYF. In DNA form, the CDR3 reads TGTGCCAGCAGCGCAAAGGGGGCGTCCGCAGATACGCAGTATTTT.

This chain uses TRBV6-5 with TRBJ2-1; 9 bases are a match to TRBD2. With 2 bases clipped from V and 4 bases from J, the junction kept 3 bases outside the gene matches. Germline assignment: CDR1 MNHEY and CDR2 SVGAGI. The CDR3 extends over 15 amino acids. The CDR3, as DNA: TGTGCCAGCAGTTACAGGGCGGGAGGGTACAATGAGCAGTTCTTC. Amino acid sequence: CASSYRAGGYNEQFF.

This sequence joins TRBV30 and TRBJ2-2; tentatively, D is TRBD2 (6 bases). CDR3 length: 12 residues. CDR1 GTSNPN and CDR2 SVGIG come from the germline V gene (reference sequence). This chain's CDR3 is CGNSGNTGELFF. CDR3 nucleotides: TGTGGAAATAGCGGGAACACCGGGGAGCTGTTTTTT.

The chain carries TRBV5-1 and TRBJ1-2, with 7 bases lining up with TRBD1. J was trimmed by 4 bases and V by 3 bases; bases with no gene match: 6. Germline loops: CDR1 SGHRS, CDR2 YFSETQ. The CDR3 loop spans 14 amino acids. DNA of the CDR3: TGCGCCAGCAGCTATCGACAGGGACCCTATGGCTACACCTTC. Its translation: CASSYRQGPYGYTF. Full variable domain (missing parts from reference TRBV5-1 and TRBJ1-2): KAGVTQTPRYLIKTRGQQVTLSCSPISGHRSVSWYQQTPGQGLQFLFEYFSETQRNKGNFPGRFSGRQFSNSRSEMNVSTLELGDSALYLCASSYRQGPYGYTFGSGTRLTVV.